The 10 T cell receptor beta chains below come from one sample, sequenced in a study of T cell repertoires in cytomegalovirus infection (dated by TCRdb to about 2019). The sample's treatment or condition, from its label and the paper: in vitro stimulation with specific CMV peptide epitopes to enrich CMV-specific T cells. These TCRs' antigens remain unknown. The sequencer listed for this sample is Illumina HiSeq 1500. The public reads were quality trimmed at Q25 with fastp and then assembled into clones with MiXCR by TCRdb, keeping productive beta chains. Every distinct CDR3 protein forms one entry, paired with its most common genes and DNA. A total of roughly 500,000 distinct CDR3 sequences appear in this sample, 30% to 35% of them only once. The leading ten clones occupy under 20% of the sample. Sample: cultured PBMCs, taken from culture after CMV antigen stimulation. Receptors were obtained from a human donor in good health (CMV status not recorded). Some clones in this sample may be carry-over from other donors' samples.

At least ten counts were recorded for this clonotype. The chain combines TRBV28 with TRBJ1-4; no firm D call. CDR3 length: 13 residues. Germline V gives CDR1 MDHEN, CDR2 SYDVKM. Trimming shortened V by 2 bases and J by 6 bases, and 7 bases separated the two germline ends. The CDR3 here is CASSLGQDEKLFF. The CDR3 DNA follows: TGTGCCAGCAGTTTAGGGCAGGATGAAAAACTGTTTTTT.

Many counts were recorded for this clonotype. The V and J genes are TRBV4-1 and TRBJ2-1; TRBD2 matches at 7 bases. Germline values: CDR1 MGHRA, CDR2 YSYEKL. The CDR3 totals 16 residues. V lost 6 bases and J lost 1; bases outside the gene matches: 9. Here the CDR3 DNA reads TGCGCCAGCAGTCGTTTACTAGCGACATCCTACAATGAGCAGTTCTTC. This codes for CASSRLLATSYNEQFF.

In this sample, this clonotype turned up a few times. The chain combines TRBV15 with TRBJ2-3; the match to TRBD2 covers 11 bases. CDR3 length: 16 residues. Unmatched junction bases numbered 3, after V lost 2 bases and J lost 2 bases. Looked up from germline, CDR1 is LNHNV and CDR2 is YYDKDF (reference sequence). The CDR3 loop reads CATSRLAGGTTDTQYF. The CDR3, as DNA: TGTGCCACCAGCAGACTAGCGGGAGGAACCACAGATACGCAGTATTTT.

V and J are TRBV6-5 and TRBJ2-3; D is unclear. V was cut by 8 bases and J by 6 bases, with 18 bases left in between. Per germline, CDR1 MNHEY and CDR2 SVGAGI. The length of the CDR3 is 14 residues. DNA of the CDR3: TGTGCCAGCTCGAAGACCCATTCATATGATACGCAGTATTTT. The encoded protein is CASSKTHSYDTQYF.

About this clonotype itself: It may be a read error: a sequence one base away is much more abundant. The chain links TRBV7-4 to TRBJ1-2; possible D gene TRBD1, 5 bases. This CDR3 is built from 13 residues. CDR1 SGHVT and CDR2 SQSDAQ come from the germline V gene. Here the CDR3 reads CASRLGVPDGYTF. As DNA, the CDR3 is TGTGCCAGCCGCTTAGGGGTACCGGATGGCTACACCTTC. The variable domain in full, completed from reference TRBV7-4 and TRBJ1-2, reads GAGVSQSPRYKVAKRGRDVALRCDSISGHVTLYWYRQTLGQGSEVLTYSQSDAQRDKSGRPSGRFSAERPERSVSTLKIQRTEQGDSAVYLCASRLGVPDGYTFGSGTRLTVV.

The chain combines TRBV7-9 with TRBJ1-4, with D possibly matching TRBD1 (5 bases). The CDR3 contains 15 residues. V dropped 2 bases and J dropped 6 bases, with 13 bases sitting between them. Germline assignment: CDR1 SEHNR and CDR2 FQNEAQ (reference sequence). CDR3 loop: CASSLLWGEDEKLFF. The CDR3 DNA reads as TGTGCCAGCAGCTTACTCTGGGGGGAGGATGAAAAACTGTTTTTT.

This clonotype showed up just a few times. This rearrangement joins TRBV24-1 to TRBJ2-3; 10 nucleotides line up with TRBD2. Germline loops: CDR1 KGHDR, CDR2 SFDVKD. Unmatched junction bases numbered 10, after V lost 3 bases and J lost 2 bases. The CDR3 is 18 residues long. The CDR3 nucleotides read TGTGCCACCAGTGATCCCCGAGGACTAGCGGAACACACAGATACGCAGTATTTT. It encodes CATSDPRGLAEHTDTQYF.

The chain has TRBV4-1 and TRBJ2-7; unclear D gene. The CDR3 sequence is 15 residues long. The V gene's germline CDR1 is MGHRA and CDR2 YSYEKL. Trimming removed 4 bases from V and 0 bases from J, with 13 bases in between. The CDR3 DNA follows: TGCGCCAGCAGCCCCCGGGCAGAAGGCTCCTACGAGCAGTACTTC. The encoded protein is CASSPRAEGSYEQYF.

The J gene is TRBJ2-7, the V gene TRBV5-5; possible D gene TRBD1, 6 bases. Germline-derived CDR1 and CDR2 are SGHKS and YYEKEE (reference sequence). The CDR3 is 16 residues long. Trimming left V 0 bases short and J 4 bases short, with 17 bases between. The CDR3 DNA sequence: TGTGCCAGCAGCTTGGACAGGGATAAACGAAGATACGAGCAGTACTTC. Protein sequence: CASSLDRDKRRYEQYF.

Only a few counts were recorded for this clonotype. This chain connects TRBV11-2 to TRBJ2-1; D is ambiguous. The V gene's germline CDR1 is SGHAT and CDR2 FQNNGV. The CDR3 totals 13 residues. The V end was cut by 2 bases, the J end by 10 bases, with 12 bases between. The CDR3 here is CASSLKTLDEQFF. The CDR3, as DNA: TGTGCCAGCAGCTTAAAGACTTTAGACGAGCAGTTCTTC.